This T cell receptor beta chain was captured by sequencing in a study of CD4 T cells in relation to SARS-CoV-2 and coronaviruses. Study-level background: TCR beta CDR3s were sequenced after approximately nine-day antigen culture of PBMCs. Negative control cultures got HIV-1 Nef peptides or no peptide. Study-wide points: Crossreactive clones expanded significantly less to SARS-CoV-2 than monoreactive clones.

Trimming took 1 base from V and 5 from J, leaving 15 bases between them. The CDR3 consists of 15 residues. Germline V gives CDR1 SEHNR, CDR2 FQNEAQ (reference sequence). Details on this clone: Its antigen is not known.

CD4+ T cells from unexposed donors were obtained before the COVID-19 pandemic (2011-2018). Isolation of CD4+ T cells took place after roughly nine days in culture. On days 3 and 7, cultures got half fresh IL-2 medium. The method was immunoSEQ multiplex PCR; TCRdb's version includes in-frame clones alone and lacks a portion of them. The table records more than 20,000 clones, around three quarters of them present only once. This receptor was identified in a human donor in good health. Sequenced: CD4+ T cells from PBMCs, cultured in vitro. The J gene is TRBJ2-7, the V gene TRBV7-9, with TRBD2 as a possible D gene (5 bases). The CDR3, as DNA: TGTGCCAGCAGCTTAGTTTATGCTAGCCAAAACGAGCAGTACTTC. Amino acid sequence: CASSLVYASQNEQYF.